Below are 16 T cell receptor beta chains sequenced from a single sample in a study of early stage breast cancer tumors. The assay was immunoSEQ multiplex PCR, and TCRdb's table has in-frame clones only and misses some. This sample has about 36,000 clones; 70% to 85% occur once, and the top ten carry 6.8%. The sample taken for sequencing was blood. The receptor source for this set is a person aged 55 to 70 with breast cancer.

The rearrangement links TRBV29-1 to TRBJ1-1; no clear D. Trimming removed 4 bases from V and 0 bases from J, with 9 bases in between. This CDR3 spans 13 amino acids. Per germline, CDR1 SQVTM and CDR2 ANQGSEA. The CDR3 DNA is TGCAGCGTTGGCAGCGGAATGAACACTGAAGCTTTCTTT. This codes for CSVGSGMNTEAFF.

This clone was recorded a few times. The chain uses TRBV5-4 and TRBJ1-2; TRBD1 might be the D (5 bases). The V end was cut by 4 bases, the J end by 5 bases, with 18 bases between. From germline, CDR1 is SGHNT and CDR2 YYREEE (reference sequence). The CDR3 runs 15 residues. The CDR3 DNA reads as TGTGCCAGCAGCCCGAGTGGGGGAGGTCGATATGGCTACACCTTC. It is translated as CASSPSGGGRYGYTF.

This chain connects TRBV5-4 to TRBJ1-2; 8 nucleotides align to TRBD1. This CDR3 spans 13 amino acids. The germline V gene has CDR1 SGHNT and CDR2 YYREEE (reference sequence). V was pared by 4 bases and J by 4 bases, with 3 bases of the junction left unmatched. CDR3 sequence reads: CASSPGQVYGYTF. Written as DNA, the CDR3 is TGTGCCAGCAGCCCGGGACAGGTCTATGGCTACACCTTC.

The V call is TRBV9, the J call TRBJ1-6, with D uncertain. The V end lost 0 bases, the J end lost 1 base, and 5 bases lay between the germline ends. CDR3 length: 15 amino acids. Germline CDR1 SGDLS, CDR2 YYNGEE. The chain's CDR3 is CASSVGSSYNSPLHF. In nucleotides, the CDR3 is TGTGCCAGCAGCGTAGGTTCTTCCTATAATTCACCCCTCCACTTT.

The CDR3 sequence is CASSLGGQSYF. DNA for the CDR3: TGTGCCAGCAGCTTAGGCGGGCAGAGTTACTTC. The chain joins TRBV7-9 to TRBJ2-7; D perhaps matches TRBD2 (5 bases). Germline CDR1 is SEHNR and CDR2 is FQNEAQ (reference sequence). CDR3 size: 11 residues. V lost 1 base, J lost 13 bases, and 11 bases lay in between. Drawing the rest from reference TRBV7-9 and TRBJ2-7, the complete variable domain is DTGVSQNPRHKITKRGQNVTFRCDPISEHNRLYWYRQTLGQGPEFLTYFQNEAQLEKSRLLSDRFSAERPKGSFSTLEIQRTEQGDSAMYLCASSLGGQSYFGPGTRLTVT.

The V gene is TRBV2, the J gene TRBJ2-2; 13 bases are a match to TRBD2. The germline V gene encodes CDR1 SNHLY and CDR2 FYNNEI. V trimming: 11 bases; J trimming: 2 bases; junction bases outside the gene matches: 5. CDR3 length equals 15 residues. CDR3 sequence (DNA): TGTGCCCGGGGGACTAGCGGGGTTAACACCGGGGAGCTGTTTTTT. This sequence encodes CARGTSGVNTGELFF.

The V and J genes are TRBV6-4 and TRBJ2-3; possible D gene TRBD1, 7 bases. V dropped 0 bases and J dropped 4 bases, with 11 bases sitting between them. The CDR3 is 15 residues long. The germline V gene encodes CDR1 MRHNA and CDR2 SNTAGT. The CDR3 nucleotides are TGTGCCAGCAGTGACTCAGGAGGGGGCGCAGATACGCAGTATTTT. This translates into CASSDSGGGADTQYF.

V gene TRBV11-1 combines with J gene TRBJ2-7; D possibly corresponds to TRBD1 (6 bases). V was cut by 5 bases and J by 1 base, with 15 bases left in between. The germline V gene encodes CDR1 SGHAT and CDR2 FQDESV (reference sequence). CDR3 length: 15 amino acids. DNA for the CDR3: TGTGCCAGCAGCCAGGGGCCAGGTCGATCCTACGAGCAGTACTTC. Its protein product is CASSQGPGRSYEQYF.

The chain combines TRBV5-4 with TRBJ1-6; D remains unclear. The CDR3 consists of 14 residues. The ends were cut back, 3 bases at V and 9 bases at J, with 13 bases in the middle. The germline V gene encodes CDR1 SGHNT and CDR2 YYREEE (reference sequence). The chain's CDR3 is CASSSNPSISPLHF. The CDR3 nucleotides read TGTGCCAGCAGCTCCAACCCTTCAATTTCACCCCTCCACTTT.

For the CDR3, the DNA is TGTGCCAGCACCCTAGACAGCGGCTACACCTTC. It is translated as CASTLDSGYTF. This sequence joins TRBV5-6 and TRBJ1-2; the D gene is possibly TRBD1 (5 bases). The germline V gene has CDR1 SGHDT and CDR2 YYEEEE. CDR3 size: 11 residues. The V end lost 6 bases, the J end lost 8 bases, and 11 bases lay between the germline ends.

This clone was seen a few times. The genes are TRBV6-1 and TRBJ1-1; D call uncertain. Germline lookup yields CDR1 MNHNS and CDR2 SASEGT. This CDR3 has 14 residues. Deletions cut 2 bases from V and 0 bases from J, with 7 bases between. The CDR3 sequence: CASSERRMNTEAFF. Written as DNA, the CDR3 is TGTGCCAGCAGTGAACGGCGAATGAACACTGAAGCTTTCTTT.

V is TRBV18 and J is TRBJ1-3; TRBD1 matches at 8 bases. The junction had 6 bases not matched to a gene; V was cut back by 5 bases and J by 3 bases. CDR3 length: 15 residues. Germline CDR1 is KGHSH and CDR2 is LQKENI. This chain's CDR3 is CASSSDRGSGNTIYF. CDR3 sequence (DNA): TGTGCCAGCTCATCTGACAGGGGTAGTGGAAACACCATATATTTT.

This chain links TRBV30 with TRBJ1-1; D is unresolved. The V and J ends lost 3 bases and 11 bases respectively, with 19 bases between them. CDR3 size: 13 residues. The germline gives CDR1 GTSNPN, CDR2 SVGIG (reference sequence). The DNA of the CDR3 is TGTGCCTGGAGCGAACTCATAGCAGGAGGGGCTTTCTTT. Its protein product is CAWSELIAGGAFF.

This clone was observed a few times. The CDR3 nucleotides read TGTGCCAGCAGTTTATCCCCTCTAGCGGGACCGAACACCGGGGAGCTGTTTTTT. Translated, it gives CASSLSPLAGPNTGELFF. This rearrangement joins TRBV27 to TRBJ2-2; TRBD2 aligns across 9 bases. The germline gives CDR1 MNHEY, CDR2 SMNVEV (reference sequence). The CDR3 sequence is 18 residues long. After removal of 0 bases from V and 0 bases from J, the junction contained 5 bases not matched to a gene.

This clone was counted only a few times. The chain combines TRBV19 with TRBJ2-7, with TRBD2 matching over 7 bases. Germline CDR1 and CDR2: LNHDA and SQIVND (reference sequence). The CDR3 is 17 amino acids. The ends lost 6 bases at V and 0 bases at J; junction bases unmatched: 14. The CDR3 nucleotides read TGTGCCAGTAGCCGACCTGGACGCGGGACTACCTCCTACGAGCAGTACTTC. Translating it yields CASSRPGRGTTSYEQYF.

This chain joins TRBV7-8 and TRBJ2-7, with a tentative D call TRBD2 (5 bases). In germline, CDR1 is SGHVS, CDR2 FQNEAQ. Between the trimmed V and J ends, which lost 3 bases and 2 bases, there was a span of 14 bases. The CDR3 contains 15 residues. The CDR3: CASSFPPGVAYEQYF. In nucleotides, the CDR3 is TGTGCCAGCAGCTTTCCCCCCGGGGTAGCCTACGAGCAGTACTTC.